Listed below are T cell receptor beta chains from one sample, sequenced in a study of identical twins. MiXCR, run by TCRdb on the 5' RACE reads, gives a single entry per CDR3 protein. The sample has under 350,000 distinct CDR3 sequences, 9.5% seen once. This sample was also put to use in a study of yellow fever vaccine responses in identical twins.

The sequenced sample consisted of CD8+ T cells sorted from blood. These receptors all come from a woman aged 18-29 years in good health. The CDR3 runs from the conserved cysteine through the conserved F or W. D genes are given only for firm matches. A clone size is listed for some rows: how often the clone was seen (once, few, many), or a class if it is expanded.

v_gene	d_gene	abundance	j_gene	CDR3aa	CDR3nt
TRBV5-1	TRBD1	many	TRBJ2-2	CASSSPQGAPNTGELFF	TGCGCCAGCAGCTCACCACAGGGGGCCCCGAACACCGGGGAGCTGTTTTTT
TRBV5-1	.	many	TRBJ2-2	CASSLGLAYTGELFF	TGCGCCAGCAGCTTGGGGCTAGCGTATACCGGGGAGCTGTTTTTT
TRBV12-3/TRBV12-4	.	many	TRBJ1-5	CASSLDLEIRQHF	TGTGCCAGCAGTTTAGATTTGGAAATACGCCAGCATTTT
TRBV20-1	.	many	TRBJ2-7	CSARGGSYEQYF	TGCAGTGCTAGGGGTGGGTCCTACGAGCAGTACTTC
TRBV9	.	.	TRBJ1-1	CASSENGGDTEAFF	TGTGCCAGCAGCGAGAACGGGGGAGACACTGAAGCTTTCTTT
TRBV19	.	few	TRBJ2-2	CASSILQGTTGELFF	TGTGCCAGTAGTATTCTCCAGGGGACCACCGGGGAGCTGTTTTTT
TRBV7-9	TRBD2	few	TRBJ2-7	CASSSASGRGHGEQYF	TGTGCCAGCAGCTCTGCTAGCGGGAGAGGCCATGGCGAGCAGTACTTC
TRBV12-5	.	.	TRBJ1-1	CASGFGTEAFF	TGTGCTAGTGGTTTTGGCACTGAAGCTTTCTTT
TRBV20-1	.	.	TRBJ2-1	CSARVETTSSYNEQFF	TGCAGTGCTAGAGTTGAGACTACGAGCTCCTACAATGAGCAGTTCTTC
TRBV28	.	many	TRBJ1-1	CASSFNGNTEAFF	TGTGCCAGCAGTTTTAACGGGAACACTGAAGCTTTCTTT
TRBV12-3/TRBV12-4	.	many	TRBJ1-5	CASSLEGRGQPQHF	TGTGCCAGCAGTTTAGAGGGGAGAGGGCAGCCCCAGCATTTT
TRBV3-1	.	many	TRBJ1-5	CASSHGGRGNQPQHF	TGTGCCAGCAGCCACGGTGGACGGGGCAATCAGCCCCAGCATTTT
TRBV11-2	.	.	TRBJ2-7	CASSLGFQGRHEQYF	TGTGCCAGCAGCTTAGGGTTCCAGGGGAGGCACGAGCAGTACTTC
TRBV5-1	TRBD2	few	TRBJ2-3	CASSPGTSEADTQYF	TGCGCCAGCAGCCCCGGGACTAGCGAGGCAGATACGCAGTATTTT
TRBV12-5	.	few	TRBJ2-2	CASGFGAGGELFF	TGTGCTAGTGGTTTCGGGGCGGGCGGGGAGCTGTTTTTT
TRBV10-2	TRBD1	few	TRBJ2-1	CASTTDRGRISDNEQFF	TGCGCCAGCACTACGGACAGGGGGCGTATTTCGGACAATGAGCAGTTCTTC
TRBV4-3	.	.	TRBJ2-1	CASSQDSRSPNEQLF	TGCGCCAGCAGCCAAGATTCTCGAAGCCCCAATGAGCAGCTCTTC
TRBV15	.	many	TRBJ2-3	CATTPPGRTDTQYF	TGTGCCACCACCCCACCGGGCAGGACAGATACGCAGTATTTT
TRBV5-6	.	few	TRBJ1-2	CASSLADTGYTF	TGTGCCAGCAGCTTGGCAGATACTGGCTACACCTTC
TRBV20-1	TRBD1	many	TRBJ2-6	CSAETGAPSGANVLTF	TGCAGTGCAGAGACAGGGGCACCCTCTGGGGCCAACGTCCTGACTTTC
TRBV27	.	few	TRBJ2-5	CASSSDRRKGTQETQYF	TGTGCCAGCAGTTCAGACAGGAGGAAGGGCACACAAGAGACCCAGTACTTC
TRBV29-1	.	many	TRBJ1-3	CSVLMGSGNTIYF	TGCAGCGTTTTAATGGGCTCTGGAAACACCATATATTTT
TRBV19	TRBD2	.	TRBJ2-1	CASSPQLAGGLNEQFF	TGTGCCAGTAGTCCTCAGTTAGCGGGGGGGCTTAATGAGCAGTTCTTC
TRBV20-1	.	.	TRBJ2-7	CSARDITSYEQYF	TGCAGTGCTAGAGACATAACTTCCTACGAGCAGTACTTC
TRBV20-1	.	.	TRBJ2-2	CSARDYQGLNTGELFF	TGCAGTGCTAGAGATTACCAGGGCTTAAACACCGGGGAGCTGTTTTTT
TRBV5-4	TRBD2	.	TRBJ2-3	CASSQTSGGFTDTQYF	TGTGCCAGCAGCCAGACTAGCGGGGGGTTCACAGATACGCAGTATTTT
TRBV5-1	.	.	TRBJ2-7	CASSAWTETYEQYF	TGCGCCAGCAGCGCCTGGACAGAAACCTACGAGCAGTACTTC
TRBV20-1	.	few	TRBJ1-5	CSARELAGGSQPQHF	TGCAGTGCTAGAGAGCTCGCAGGTGGAAGTCAGCCCCAGCATTTT
TRBV6-5	.	few	TRBJ1-6	CASSFSPGDPSSPLHF	TGTGCCAGCAGTTTCTCTCCAGGCGACCCGAGTTCACCCCTCCACTTT
TRBV28	.	many	TRBJ2-5	CASSLAGGGTEGTQYF	TGTGCCAGCAGTTTAGCCGGGGGTGGCACGGAAGGGACCCAGTACTTC
TRBV20-1	TRBD1	few	TRBJ1-1	CSAPRPTGPEAFF	TGCAGTGCCCCGCGGCCGACAGGGCCAGAAGCTTTCTTT
TRBV5-1	TRBD1	.	TRBJ2-3	CASSLTGELGTDTQYF	TGCGCCAGCAGCTTAACAGGGGAATTGGGGACAGATACGCAGTATTTT
TRBV12-3/TRBV12-4	TRBD1	.	TRBJ2-4	CASTGTELAKNIQYF	TGTGCCAGCACCGGGACAGAGCTAGCCAAAAACATTCAGTACTTC
TRBV5-1	TRBD2	few	TRBJ2-7	CASSRGGNYEQYF	TGCGCCAGCAGCCGGGGAGGGAACTACGAGCAGTACTTC
TRBV3-1	TRBD1	few	TRBJ2-5	CASSQWDREETQYF	TGTGCCAGCAGCCAGTGGGACAGGGAAGAGACCCAGTACTTC
TRBV20-1	.	.	TRBJ1-6	CSAREDGDFSYNSPLHF	TGCAGTGCTAGGGAGGACGGAGATTTCTCCTATAATTCACCCCTCCACTTT
TRBV7-9	.	many	TRBJ2-7	CASSLTGSSYEQYF	TGTGCCAGCAGCTTGACTGGGTCCTCCTACGAGCAGTACTTC
TRBV20-1	.	.	TRBJ1-5	CSAYGRLKPNEYSNQPQHF	TGCAGTGCTTACGGACGACTTAAACCCAACGAATATAGCAATCAGCCCCAGCATTTT
TRBV7-9	.	.	TRBJ2-1	CASRGGNSYNEQFF	TGTGCCAGCAGAGGGGGGAACTCCTACAATGAGCAGTTCTTC
TRBV27	.	.	TRBJ1-5	CASSLGGASQPQHF	TGTGCCAGCAGCCTGGGGGGGGCATCTCAGCCCCAGCATTTT
TRBV6-2/TRBV6-3	.	many	TRBJ2-6	CASSSAAGANVLTF	TGTGCCAGCAGTTCCGCAGCTGGGGCCAACGTCCTGACTTTC
TRBV12-3/TRBV12-4	TRBD2	few	TRBJ2-1	CASSFDGGYNEQFF	TGTGCCAGCAGTTTTGACGGGGGGTACAATGAGCAGTTCTTC
TRBV3-1	.	few	TRBJ2-3	CASSQGAPRVTLTDTQYF	TGTGCCAGCAGCCAGGGGGCCCCGAGGGTGACCCTCACAGATACGCAGTATTTT
TRBV20-1	.	.	TRBJ2-1	CSARGELMSGQFF	TGCAGTGCTCGTGGGGAGTTGATGTCTGGGCAGTTCTTC
TRBV4-1	TRBD1	.	TRBJ2-2	CASSQETGLSGELFF	TGCGCCAGCAGCCAGGAGACAGGGCTCTCCGGGGAGCTGTTTTTT
TRBV10-2	.	.	TRBJ2-1	CASSALTRLVEEQFF	TGCGCCAGCAGTGCTTTGACGAGACTAGTCGAAGAGCAGTTCTTC
TRBV6-1	.	.	TRBJ2-1	CASTIIRSSYNEQFF	TGTGCCAGCACGATAATCAGAAGCTCCTACAATGAGCAGTTCTTC
TRBV5-1	TRBD1	many	TRBJ2-1	CASSLSQGALEQFF	TGCGCCAGCAGCTTGTCCCAGGGGGCCTTGGAGCAGTTCTTC
TRBV4-1	.	few	TRBJ2-7	CASSQRTGVRHEQYF	TGCGCCAGCAGCCAAAGAACCGGGGTTCGCCACGAGCAGTACTTC
TRBV28	TRBD2	many	TRBJ2-1	CASSPRLAGHEQFF	TGTGCCAGCAGTCCCAGACTAGCGGGCCACGAGCAGTTCTTC
TRBV29-1	.	many	TRBJ2-5	CSVEMPGPGLLETQYF	TGCAGCGTTGAGATGCCTGGGCCGGGCCTTCTCGAGACCCAGTACTTC
TRBV5-5	.	many	TRBJ2-1	CASSLVNSGNEQFF	TGTGCCAGCAGCTTGGTTAACAGCGGGAATGAGCAGTTCTTC
TRBV6-2/TRBV6-3	TRBD1	few	TRBJ2-7	CASSYFRTGGSYEQYF	TGTGCCAGCAGTTACTTCCGGACAGGGGGTAGCTACGAGCAGTACTTC
TRBV4-3	TRBD1	many	TRBJ1-1	CASGQGRNTEAFF	TGCGCCAGCGGACAGGGGAGAAACACTGAAGCTTTCTTT
TRBV24-1	.	.	TRBJ2-1	CATSAQFRPGEQFF	TGTGCCACCAGTGCCCAGTTCCGGCCCGGTGAGCAGTTCTTC
TRBV20-1	.	many	TRBJ2-7	CSARDLRWTSYEQYF	TGCAGTGCTAGAGATCTCCGGTGGACCTCGTACGAGCAGTACTTC
TRBV29-1	.	.	TRBJ2-7	CSVEDQDTYEQYF	TGCAGCGTTGAAGATCAGGACACCTACGAGCAGTACTTC
TRBV7-9	TRBD1	many	TRBJ1-4	CASSSASGTDFSKLFF	TGTGCCAGCAGCTCCGCATCCGGGACAGACTTCTCGAAACTGTTTTTT
TRBV7-9	.	.	TRBJ1-6	CASSLDGTIYNSPLHF	TGTGCCAGCAGCCTCGACGGCACTATTTATAATTCACCCCTCCACTTT